This TCR beta chain emerged from a study of T cell responses to AZD1222 COVID-19 vaccine. Study-level findings and limits: Spike-spanning, vaccine-associated CD4 TCRs were dominant at 160-218 and 743-854. The donors showed a predominance of white British ancestry and of females, with possible underestimation of clonal diversity.

The V gene lost 7 bases and the J gene lost 5 bases, with 14 bases spanning the gap. The CDR3 has 13 amino acids. As to this clone: The target antigen is unknown.

TCRdb keeps only in-frame clones here, not all; method: immunoSEQ multiplex PCR. The data show about 150,000 clones, less than 95% seen once. This TCR derives from an adult who received the AZD1222 COVID-19 vaccine. The V call is TRBV12-3 or TRBV12-4, the J call TRBJ1-2; D is possibly TRBD1 (5 bases). The sample was peripheral blood, taken 28 days after the second AZD1222 dose. CDR3 residues: CASTLGEGYGYTF. The CDR3, as DNA: TGTGCCAGCACCCTGGGGGAGGGGTATGGCTACACCTTC.